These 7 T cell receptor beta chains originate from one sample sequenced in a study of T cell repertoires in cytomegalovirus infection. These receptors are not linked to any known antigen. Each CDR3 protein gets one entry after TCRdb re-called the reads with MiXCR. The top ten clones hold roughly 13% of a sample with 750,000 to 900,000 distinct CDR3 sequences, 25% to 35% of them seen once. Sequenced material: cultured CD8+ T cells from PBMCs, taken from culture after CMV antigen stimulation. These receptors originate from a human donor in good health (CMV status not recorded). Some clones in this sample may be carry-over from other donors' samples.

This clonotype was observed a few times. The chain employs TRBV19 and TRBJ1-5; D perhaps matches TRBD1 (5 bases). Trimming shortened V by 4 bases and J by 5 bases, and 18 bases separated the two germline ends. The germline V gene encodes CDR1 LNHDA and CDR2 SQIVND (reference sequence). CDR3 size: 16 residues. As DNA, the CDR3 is TGTGCCAGTAGTAGGGGACTCAAATATGGAGATCAGCCCCAGCATTTT. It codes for CASSRGLKYGDQPQHF.

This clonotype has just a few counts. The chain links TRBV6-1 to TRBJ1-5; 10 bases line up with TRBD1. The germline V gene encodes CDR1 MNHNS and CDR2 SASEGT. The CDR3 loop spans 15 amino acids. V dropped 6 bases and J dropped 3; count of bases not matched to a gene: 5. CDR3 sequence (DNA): TGTGCCAGCAGCCGGGACAGGGGCTACAATCAGCCCCAGCATTTT. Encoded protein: CASSRDRGYNQPQHF.

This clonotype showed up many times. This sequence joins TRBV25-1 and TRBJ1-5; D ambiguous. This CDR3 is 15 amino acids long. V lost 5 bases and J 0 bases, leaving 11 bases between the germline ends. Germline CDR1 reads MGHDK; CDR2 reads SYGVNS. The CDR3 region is CASSSQAHSNQPQHF. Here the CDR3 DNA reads TGTGCCAGCAGTAGCCAGGCCCATAGCAATCAGCCCCAGCATTTT.

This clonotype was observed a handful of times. DNA for the CDR3: TGTGCCAGCAGTTTAAAGAGCACTGAAGCTTTCTTT. This gives the protein CASSLKSTEAFF. V usage is TRBV12-3 or TRBV12-4 and J usage is TRBJ1-1; D remains unclear. The CDR3 is made up of 12 amino acids. Trimming shortened V by 2 bases and J by 4 bases, and 5 bases separated the two germline ends.

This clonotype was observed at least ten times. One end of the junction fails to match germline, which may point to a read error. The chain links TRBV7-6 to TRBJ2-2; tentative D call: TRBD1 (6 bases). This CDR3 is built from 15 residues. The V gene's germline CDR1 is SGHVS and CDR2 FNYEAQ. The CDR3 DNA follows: TGTGCCAGCAGCCCCAGAGGGACAACCACCTGGGAGCTGTTTTTT. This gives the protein CASSPRGTTTWELFF.

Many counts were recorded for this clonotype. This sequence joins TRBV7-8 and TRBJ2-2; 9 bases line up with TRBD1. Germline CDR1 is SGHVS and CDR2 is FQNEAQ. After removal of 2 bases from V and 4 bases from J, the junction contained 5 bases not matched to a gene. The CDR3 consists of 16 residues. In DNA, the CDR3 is TGTGCCAGCAGCTTAAAATTACAGGGGGCCACCGGGGAGCTGTTTTTT. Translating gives CASSLKLQGATGELFF.

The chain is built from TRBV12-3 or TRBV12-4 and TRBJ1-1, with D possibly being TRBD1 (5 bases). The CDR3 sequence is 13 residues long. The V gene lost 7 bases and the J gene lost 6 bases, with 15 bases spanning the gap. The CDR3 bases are TGTGCCAGCATCCGGGGGGGGGTCTCTGAAGCTTTCTTT. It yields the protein CASIRGGVSEAFF.